A selection of T cell receptor beta chains follows, all from one sample in a study of blood T cell repertoires in COVID-19. Repertoires were generated with immunoSEQ multiplex PCR, while TCRdb's copy carries only in-frame clones and drops some. The data hold about 370,000 clones, with 80% to 90% observed a single time. The sample comprised peripheral blood. These receptors came from a woman between 25 and 40 years old with COVID-19, enrolled during active disease. The CDR3 runs from the conserved cysteine through the conserved F or W. A D gene is named only where the DNA matches it firmly. The size entry is marked missing in some rows and otherwise reads once, few, many or a size class.

TRBV10-1	TRBD2	few	TRBJ2-3	TGCGCCAGCAGTGAGTCGAAACTAGCGGGAGGGATGGCAGATACGCAGTATTTT	CASSESKLAGGMADTQYF
TRBV5-1	NA	NA	TRBJ1-1	TGCGCCAGCAGCTTGGCTAGGGGCTTCAACACTGAAGCTTTCTTT	CASSLARGFNTEAFF
TRBV4-3	NA	NA	TRBJ2-1	TGCGCCAGCAGCCTTGACAGACGGGCAGGAGATTACAATGAGCAGTTCTTC	CASSLDRRAGDYNEQFF
TRBV7-9	NA	NA	TRBJ2-3	TGTGCCAGCAGCTACAGGGGGGGGACAGATACGCAGTATTTT	CASSYRGGTDTQYF
TRBV7-2	NA	NA	TRBJ1-3	TGTGCCAGCAGCCCCGCGCCCGGAAACACCATATATTTT	CASSPAPGNTIYF
TRBV24-1	NA	NA	TRBJ2-3	TGTGCCACCAGTGATAGAAGTGGAGGGCCGGTTACAGATACGCAGTATTTT	CATSDRSGGPVTDTQYF
TRBV28	NA	NA	TRBJ1-6	TGTGCCAGCAGTCCGGACAGAAATTCACCCCTCCACTTT	CASSPDRNSPLHF
TRBV18	NA	NA	TRBJ2-3	TGTGCCAGCTCACCACCGGTAGGGGTTAGTAGCACAGATACGCAGTATTTT	CASSPPVGVSSTDTQYF
TRBV29-1	NA	NA	TRBJ1-1	TGCAGCGTTGAAGTCGGCAGGGGCGGCACTGAAGCTTTCTTT	CSVEVGRGGTEAFF
TRBV10-3	TRBD1	NA	TRBJ2-5	TGTGCCATCAGTGAGACTAAGACAGGGAAGGAGGAAGAGACCCAGTACTTC	CAISETKTGKEEETQYF
TRBV7-2	TRBD1	NA	TRBJ1-3	TGTGCCAGCAGACCCGCGACAGGGAAGGGAAACACCATATATTTT	CASRPATGKGNTIYF
TRBV11-2	TRBD1	NA	TRBJ2-1	TGTGCCAGCGGACTGGACAGGGTCGTAGATGAGCAGTTCTTC	CASGLDRVVDEQFF
TRBV21-1	NA	NA	TRBJ2-3	TGTGCCAGCAGCAAAGAAGCGGGGAGAGTCACAGATACGCAGTATTTT	CASSKEAGRVTDTQYF
TRBV4-3	TRBD1	NA	TRBJ1-1	TGCGCCAGCAGCCAAGGACCCACAGGGGTCACTGAAGCTTTCTTT	CASSQGPTGVTEAFF
TRBV19	NA	NA	TRBJ1-5	TGTGCCAGTAGCCCAACGGCTAGGGGAAGCAATCAGCCCCAGCATTTT	CASSPTARGSNQPQHF
TRBV19	NA	once	TRBJ1-1	TGTGCCAGTACCTGGACAACAGAGAACACTGAAGCTTTCTTT	CASTWTTENTEAFF
TRBV5-5	TRBD2	NA	TRBJ2-5	TGTGCCAGCAGCTTTGGTCCTTGGGGGGGGCAAGAGACCCAGTACTTC	CASSFGPWGGQETQYF
TRBV7-2	NA	NA	TRBJ1-2	TGTGCCAGCAGCTTAGCAGGGGCTGGTGGCTACACCTTC	CASSLAGAGGYTF